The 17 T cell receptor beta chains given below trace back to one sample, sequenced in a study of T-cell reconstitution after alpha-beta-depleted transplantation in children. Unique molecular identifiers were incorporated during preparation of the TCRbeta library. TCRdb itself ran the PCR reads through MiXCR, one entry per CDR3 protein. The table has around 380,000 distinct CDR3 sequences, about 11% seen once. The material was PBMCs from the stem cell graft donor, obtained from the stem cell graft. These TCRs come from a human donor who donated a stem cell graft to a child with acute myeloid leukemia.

The CDR3 protein is CASSPPGLAGDSRNIQYF. CDR3 DNA sequence: TGTGCCAGCTCACCTCCAGGACTAGCGGGGGACTCGAGGAACATTCAGTACTTC. The chain employs TRBV18 and TRBJ2-4; 13 nucleotides align to TRBD2. The CDR3 has 18 residues. Germline CDR1 reads KGHSH; CDR2 reads LQKENI. The V and J ends lost 3 bases and 7 bases, in that order; junction bases with no gene match: 12.

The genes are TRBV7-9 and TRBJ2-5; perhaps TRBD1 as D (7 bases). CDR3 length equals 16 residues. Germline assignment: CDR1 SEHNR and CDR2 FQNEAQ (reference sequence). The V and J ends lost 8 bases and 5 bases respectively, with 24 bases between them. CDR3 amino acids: CASGQGGQPYHETQYF. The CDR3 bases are TGTGCCAGCGGCCAGGGGGGACAGCCCTATCATGAGACCCAGTACTTC.

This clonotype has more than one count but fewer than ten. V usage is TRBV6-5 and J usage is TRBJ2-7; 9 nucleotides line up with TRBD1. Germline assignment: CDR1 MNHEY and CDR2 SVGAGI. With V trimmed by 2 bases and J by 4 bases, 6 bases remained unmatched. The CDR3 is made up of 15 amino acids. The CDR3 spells CASSYPRDRAYEQYF. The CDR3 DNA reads TGTGCCAGCAGTTACCCCCGGGACAGGGCTTACGAGCAGTACTTC.

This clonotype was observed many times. The CDR3 DNA follows: TGTGCCAGCAGCTGGCCTCCCTTACTAGCGGAACAAGAGACCCAGTACTTC. Translated: CASSWPPLLAEQETQYF. The chain uses TRBV7-8 and TRBJ2-5; TRBD2 agrees at 8 bases. The CDR3 loop spans 17 amino acids. V shed 4 bases, J shed 2 bases, and the junction held 12 bases outside the gene matches. Germline loops: CDR1 SGHVS, CDR2 FQNEAQ.

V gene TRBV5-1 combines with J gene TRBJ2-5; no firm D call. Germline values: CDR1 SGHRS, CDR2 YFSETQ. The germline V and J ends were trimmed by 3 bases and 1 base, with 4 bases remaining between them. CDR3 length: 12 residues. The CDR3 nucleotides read TGCGCCAGCAGCTCCATCCAAGAGACCCAGTACTTC. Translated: CASSSIQETQYF.

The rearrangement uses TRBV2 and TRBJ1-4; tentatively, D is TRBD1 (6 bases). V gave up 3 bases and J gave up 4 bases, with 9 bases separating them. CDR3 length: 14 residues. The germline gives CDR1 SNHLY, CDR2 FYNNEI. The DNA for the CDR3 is TGTGCCAGCAGTGAGGACAGATTTAATGAAAAACTGTTTTTT. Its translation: CASSEDRFNEKLFF.

The CDR3 sequence is CARQGAVNYNEQFF. The CDR3 DNA follows: TGTGCCAGACAGGGGGCGGTTAACTACAATGAGCAGTTCTTC. The rearrangement links TRBV2 to TRBJ2-1; TRBD1 matches 9 bases. In germline, CDR1 is SNHLY, CDR2 FYNNEI. Trimming removed 9 bases from V and 3 bases from J; junction bases left unmatched: 6. The CDR3 has 14 amino acids.

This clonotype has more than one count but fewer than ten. The CDR3 DNA reads as TGTGCCAGCAGCCGACTAGCGGGAGAGGTCAATGAGCAGTTCTTC. Amino acids: CASSRLAGEVNEQFF. The chain joins TRBV27 to TRBJ2-1, with 12 bases that match TRBD2. The CDR3 runs to 15 residues. V gave up 6 bases and J gave up 6 bases; unmatched junction bases: 6. Germline assignment: CDR1 MNHEY and CDR2 SMNVEV (reference sequence).

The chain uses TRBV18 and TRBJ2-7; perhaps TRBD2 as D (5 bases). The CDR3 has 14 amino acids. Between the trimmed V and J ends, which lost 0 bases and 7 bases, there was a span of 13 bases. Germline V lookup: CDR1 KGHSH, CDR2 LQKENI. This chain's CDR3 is CASSPPEGMGEQYF. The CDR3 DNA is TGTGCCAGCTCACCACCCGAGGGTATGGGAGAGCAGTACTTC.

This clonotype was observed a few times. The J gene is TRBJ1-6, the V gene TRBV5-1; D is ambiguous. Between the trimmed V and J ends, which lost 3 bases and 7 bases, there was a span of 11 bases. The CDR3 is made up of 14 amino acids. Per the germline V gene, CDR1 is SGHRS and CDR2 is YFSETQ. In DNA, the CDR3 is TGCGCCAGCAGCTCGACGGGAGGGAATTCACCCCTCCACTTT. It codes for CASSSTGGNSPLHF.

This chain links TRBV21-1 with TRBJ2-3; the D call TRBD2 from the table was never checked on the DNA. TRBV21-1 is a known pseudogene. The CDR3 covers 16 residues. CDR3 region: CASSKTSGTRTDTQYF. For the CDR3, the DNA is TGTGCCAGCAGCAAGACTAGCGGGACACGCACAGATACGCAGTATTTT.

Here the CDR3 DNA reads TGTGCCACCAGTGATTCCAGGTTCGGGACTGGGGCCAACGTCCTGACTTTC. This translates into CATSDSRFGTGANVLTF. This chain uses TRBV24-1 with TRBJ2-6; possible D gene TRBD2, 5 bases. Trimming cost V 2 bases and J 2 bases, with 12 bases left between them. Germline loops: CDR1 KGHDR, CDR2 SFDVKD. This CDR3 is built from 17 residues.

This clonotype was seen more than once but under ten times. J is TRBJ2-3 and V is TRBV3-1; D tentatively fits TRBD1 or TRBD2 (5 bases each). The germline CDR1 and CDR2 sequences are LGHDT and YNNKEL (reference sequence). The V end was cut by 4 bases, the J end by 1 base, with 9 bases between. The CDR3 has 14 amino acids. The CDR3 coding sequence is TGTGCCAGCAGCCGAGTGGGGGGCACAGATACGCAGTATTTT. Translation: CASSRVGGTDTQYF.

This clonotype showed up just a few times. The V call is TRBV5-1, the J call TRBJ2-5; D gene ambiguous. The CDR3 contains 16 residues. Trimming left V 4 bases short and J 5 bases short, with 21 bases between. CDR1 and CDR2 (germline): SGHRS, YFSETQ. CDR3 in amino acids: CASSLNSGSLGETQYF. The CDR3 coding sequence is TGCGCCAGCAGCCTAAACTCCGGGTCGCTGGGGGAGACCCAGTACTTC.

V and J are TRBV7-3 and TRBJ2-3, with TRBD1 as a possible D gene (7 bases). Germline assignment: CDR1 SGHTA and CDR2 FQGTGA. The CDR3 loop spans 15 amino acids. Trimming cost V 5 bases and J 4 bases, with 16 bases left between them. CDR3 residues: CASSPTGGGADTQYF. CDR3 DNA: TGTGCCAGCAGCCCAACCGGAGGGGGCGCAGATACGCAGTATTTT.

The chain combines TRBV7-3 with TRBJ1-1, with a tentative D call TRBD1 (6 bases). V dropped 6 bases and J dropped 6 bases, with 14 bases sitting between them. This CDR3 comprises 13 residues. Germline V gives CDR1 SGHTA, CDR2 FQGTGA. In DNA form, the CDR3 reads TGTGCCAGCAGATTCACGGGGGGCTCTGAAGCTTTCTTT. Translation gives CASRFTGGSEAFF.

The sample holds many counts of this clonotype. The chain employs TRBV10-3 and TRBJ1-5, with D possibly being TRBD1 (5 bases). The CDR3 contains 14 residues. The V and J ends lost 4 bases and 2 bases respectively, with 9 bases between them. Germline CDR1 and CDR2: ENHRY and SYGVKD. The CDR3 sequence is CAISGGGGNQPQHF. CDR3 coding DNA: TGTGCCATCAGTGGTGGAGGGGGCAATCAGCCCCAGCATTTT.